This T cell receptor (beta chain) was documented in a study of technical replicates of blood from several donors. The assay was immunoSEQ multiplex PCR, and TCRdb's table has in-frame clones only and misses some. Counted here are more than 90,000 clones, 90% to 97% occurring once; the ten biggest clones make up more than 0.35%. V shed 1 base, J shed 8 bases, and the junction held 9 bases outside the gene matches. The CDR3 sequence is 16 residues long. Germline CDR1 and CDR2: LGHNA and YNFKEQ. Sequencing was done on a sample of T cells isolated from PBMCs. The source is a human donor in good health. The genes are TRBV4-2 and TRBJ1-4, with 8 bases that match TRBD1. The CDR3 coding sequence is TGTGCCAGCAGCCAAGTCGATCAGTACAGGGGGGAAAAACTGTTTTTT. Translating it yields CASSQVDQYRGEKLFF.